The 19 T cell receptor beta chains given below trace back to one sample, sequenced in a study of cytomegalovirus exposure and HLA in healthy donors. Assay: immunoSEQ multiplex PCR; the TCRdb copy retains only in-frame clones and omits some. Of some 140,000 clones detected, 75% to 90% appear once; the ten largest clones hold about 10%. The sequencing input was PBMCs. The receptors were sampled from a woman between 18 and 30 years old in good health and CMV-seropositive.

V is TRBV28 and J is TRBJ2-7, with TRBD1 matching over 9 bases. V dropped 6 bases and J dropped 6; count of bases not matched to a gene: 9. In germline, CDR1 is MDHEN, CDR2 SYDVKM. The CDR3 is 14 amino acids. The CDR3 nucleotides read TGTGCCAGCAGCATCGCGGGACAGGGTGGCGAGCAGTACTTC. This sequence encodes CASSIAGQGGEQYF.

The rearrangement links TRBV15 to TRBJ2-5; 10 nucleotides match TRBD2. The CDR3 has 16 amino acids. J lost 3 bases, V lost 9 bases, and 13 bases had no gene match. The germline V gene has CDR1 LNHNV and CDR2 YYDKDF (reference sequence). This CDR3 is CATKSSGGRKKETQYF. Here the CDR3 DNA reads TGTGCCACGAAGTCTAGCGGGGGAAGAAAAAAAGAGACCCAGTACTTC.

This rearrangement joins TRBV11-2 to TRBJ2-7; TRBD2 matches at 7 bases. Germline lookup yields CDR1 SGHAT and CDR2 FQNNGV. The CDR3 contains 14 residues. V lost 8 bases, J lost 4 bases, and 11 bases stayed unmatched. The CDR3 protein is CASALGGGGYEQYF. In nucleotides, the CDR3 is TGTGCCAGCGCACTGGGGGGGGGAGGTTACGAGCAGTACTTC.

This clone came up once. The gene calls are TRBV4-2 and TRBJ2-5, with TRBD2 matching 9 bases. The CDR3 spans 17 residues. CDR1 LGHNA and CDR2 YNFKEQ come from the germline V gene. With V trimmed by 2 bases and J by 1 base, 8 bases remained unmatched. CDR3 loop: CASSQLAGVTLQETQYF. The CDR3, as DNA: TGTGCCAGCAGCCAATTAGCGGGGGTGACTCTCCAAGAGACCCAGTACTTC.

J is TRBJ1-1 and V is TRBV11-3, with 8 bases fitting TRBD1. CDR1 is SGHNT, CDR2 YENEEA, per germline. CDR3 size: 15 residues. V was clipped by 1 base and J by 6 bases; unmatched bases: 7. The CDR3 is CASSLVGTGDAEAFF. The CDR3 DNA follows: TGTGCCAGCAGCTTAGTCGGGACAGGCGACGCTGAAGCTTTCTTT.

The rearrangement uses TRBV27 and TRBJ1-2; 8 nucleotides match TRBD1. The V gene end was trimmed by 6 bases and the J gene end by 6 bases; junction bases not matched to a gene: 3. The CDR3 length is 12 residues. Germline CDR1 reads MNHEY; CDR2 reads SMNVEV (reference sequence). CDR3 in amino acids: CASRRTGNGYTF. The CDR3 nucleotides read TGTGCCAGCAGGCGGACAGGGAATGGCTACACCTTC.

The chain employs TRBV7-9 and TRBJ2-4, with D perhaps matching TRBD1 (6 bases). The germline V gene has CDR1 SEHNR and CDR2 FQNEAQ (reference sequence). The length of the CDR3 is 17 residues. Between the trimmed V and J ends, which lost 2 bases and 0 bases, there was a span of 14 bases. In DNA, the CDR3 is TGTGCCAGCAGCTTATACGAAACAGGGCTAGCCAAAAACATTCAGTACTTC. Its translation: CASSLYETGLAKNIQYF.

The V and J genes are TRBV4-3 and TRBJ1-4; D may be TRBD1 (6 bases). CDR3 size: 18 residues. The V gene's germline CDR1 is LGHNA and CDR2 YSLEER. V was cut by 4 bases and J by 0 bases, with 18 bases left in between. The chain's CDR3 is CASSRRAGGRATNEKLFF. The CDR3 DNA reads TGCGCCAGCAGCCGGAGGGCCGGGGGGCGGGCAACTAATGAAAAACTGTTTTTT.

This chain connects TRBV6-1 to TRBJ1-1; D gene unclear. The germline CDR1 and CDR2 sequences are MNHNS and SASEGT. CDR3 length equals 14 residues. V was shortened by 6 bases and J by 0 bases, with 11 bases between the two germline ends. The CDR3 is CASSVQPLNTEAFF. CDR3 bases: TGTGCCAGCAGCGTACAGCCATTGAACACTGAAGCTTTCTTT.

The chain carries TRBV7-6 and TRBJ1-2, with 11 bases aligning to TRBD1. Trimming removed 0 bases from V and 7 bases from J; junction bases left unmatched: 1. Germline assignment: CDR1 SGHVS and CDR2 FNYEAQ. This CDR3 has 14 residues. CDR3 in DNA: TGTGCCAGCAGCTTAGCGGGGACAGGGGGTGGCTACACCTTC. Protein: CASSLAGTGGGYTF.

The rearrangement joins TRBV28 to TRBJ1-5; possible D gene TRBD1, 5 bases. Germline assignment: CDR1 MDHEN and CDR2 SYDVKM. V gave up 2 bases and J gave up 2 bases, with 10 bases separating them. This CDR3 comprises 15 residues. CDR3 loop: CASSLQGVGNQPQHF. CDR3 coding DNA: TGTGCCAGCAGTTTACAGGGTGTCGGCAATCAGCCCCAGCATTTT.

This chain joins TRBV5-4 and TRBJ2-1, with 15 nucleotides matching TRBD2. The CDR3 sequence is 16 residues long. From germline, CDR1 is SGHNT and CDR2 YYREEE (reference sequence). With V trimmed by 4 bases and J by 4 bases, 3 bases remained unmatched. CDR3 bases: TGTGCCAGCAGCCCGGGACTAGCGGGGGGATACAATGAGCAGTTCTTC. This sequence encodes CASSPGLAGGYNEQFF.

CDR3 in amino acids: CASRSGVFTGELFF. As DNA, the CDR3 is TGCGCCAGCAGGAGCGGGGTTTTTACCGGGGAGCTGTTTTTT. The chain recombines TRBV10-1 with TRBJ2-2, with 7 bases matching TRBD2. This CDR3 region has 14 residues. With 6 bases clipped from V and 5 bases from J, the junction kept 6 bases outside the gene matches. From germline, CDR1 is WNHNN and CDR2 SYGVQD (reference sequence).

This chain joins TRBV28 and TRBJ2-3; TRBD2 matches at 9 bases. There are 16 residues in the CDR3. The V and J ends lost 2 bases and 5 bases, in that order; junction bases with no gene match: 8. Germline loops: CDR1 MDHEN, CDR2 SYDVKM. CDR3 in amino acids: CASSLRGGGAIDTQYF. In nucleotides, the CDR3 is TGTGCCAGCAGTTTACGAGGCGGGGGGGCGATAGATACGCAGTATTTT.

J is TRBJ2-1 and V is TRBV27; D remains ambiguous. This CDR3 is 14 amino acids long. The V gene's germline CDR1 is MNHEY and CDR2 SMNVEV (reference sequence). V was clipped by 4 bases and J by 10 bases, with 17 bases between them. CDR3 sequence reads: CASSSPGFPAEQFF. The CDR3 DNA reads as TGTGCCAGCAGTTCGCCCGGGTTCCCGGCGGAGCAGTTCTTC.

Here the CDR3 reads CASSLVSRGSNYGYTF. The DNA of the CDR3 is TGCGCCAGCAGCTTGGTGTCTCGAGGGTCTAACTATGGCTACACCTTC. The J gene is TRBJ1-2, the V gene TRBV5-1; D not resolved. The CDR3 runs to 16 residues. Trimming stripped 0 bases from V and 0 bases from J, with 12 bases between. CDR1 and CDR2 (germline): SGHRS, YFSETQ.

This clone showed up just a few times. This rearrangement joins TRBV29-1 to TRBJ2-1, with 10 bases fitting TRBD2. The V segment lost 6 bases and the J segment 0 bases; nucleotides outside the gene matches: 8. Germline CDR1 is SQVTM and CDR2 is ANQGSEA. CDR3 length: 16 amino acids. The CDR3 here is CSVTGTSVSSYNEQFF. The CDR3 nucleotides read TGCAGCGTAACCGGGACTAGCGTAAGCTCCTACAATGAGCAGTTCTTC.

This chain uses TRBV7-6 with TRBJ2-2; 8 nucleotides match TRBD2. The V and J ends lost 2 bases and 3 bases, in that order; junction bases with no gene match: 2. CDR3 length equals 15 residues. Germline assignment: CDR1 SGHVS and CDR2 FNYEAQ. The chain's CDR3 is CASSLSGGDTGELFF. The CDR3 bases are TGTGCCAGCAGCTTATCGGGAGGGGACACCGGGGAGCTGTTTTTT.

The gene calls are TRBV29-1 and TRBJ2-1, with 9 bases fitting TRBD1. Germline V CDR1 and CDR2: SQVTM, ANQGSEA. This CDR3 is built from 17 residues. Losses at the gene ends were 5 bases for V and 0 bases for J; bases not matched to a gene: 11. The CDR3 nucleotides read TGCAGCGTTCATATTCCGGGACAGGGCCGCTCCTACAATGAGCAGTTCTTC. Its translation: CSVHIPGQGRSYNEQFF.